This record concerns one T cell receptor beta chain sequence. Its antigen is still unknown. TCRdb keeps only in-frame clones here, not all; method: immunoSEQ multiplex PCR. In the table there are approximately 94,000 clones, approximately 90% of which are singletons. The sample comes from a study of T cell responses to AZD1222 COVID-19 vaccine. Study overall: It was second doses at about 4 or about 12 weeks that were pooled. Study results and caveats: Among spike-specific TCRs, nearly half reportedly target unmutated variant regions.

The source material was peripheral blood, sampled on day 0 of AZD1222 vaccination. The receptor was isolated from an adult in good health.

CDR3 DNA sequence: TGTGCCAGCAGCTTAGTTCAGGGTCGGTATGGCTACACCTTC. Amino acid sequence: CASSLVQGRYGYTF. This chain links TRBV7-9 with TRBJ1-2, with D possibly matching TRBD1 (5 bases). Trimming left V 1 base short and J 5 bases short, with 11 bases between. CDR1 is SEHNR and CDR2 is FQNEAQ in the germline V gene (reference sequence). The CDR3 totals 14 residues.